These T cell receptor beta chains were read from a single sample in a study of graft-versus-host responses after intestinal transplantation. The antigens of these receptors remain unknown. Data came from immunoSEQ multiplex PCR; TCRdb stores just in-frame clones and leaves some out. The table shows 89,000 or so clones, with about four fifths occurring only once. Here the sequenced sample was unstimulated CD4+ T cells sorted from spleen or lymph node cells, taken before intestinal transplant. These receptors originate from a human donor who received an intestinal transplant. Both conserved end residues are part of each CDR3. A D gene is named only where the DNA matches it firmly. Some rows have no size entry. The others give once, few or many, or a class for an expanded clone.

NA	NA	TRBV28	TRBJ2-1	TGTGCCACCCATCCCATCGACGGTTGGGGCGATGAGCAGTTCTTC	CATHPIDGWGDEQFF
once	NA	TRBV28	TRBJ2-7	TGTGCCAGCAGCTTTGGCGGGGCCCCCTACGAGCAGTACTTC	CASSFGGAPYEQYF
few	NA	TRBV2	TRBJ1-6	TGTGCCAGCAAAGGAGGACTGGTTTCACCCCTCCACTTT	CASKGGLVSPLHF
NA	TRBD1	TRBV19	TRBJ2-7	TGTGCCAGTAGTATCCGGGACAGCTCCTACGAGCAGTACTTC	CASSIRDSSYEQYF
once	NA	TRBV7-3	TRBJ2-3	TGTGCCAGCAGTTCGGTCGGCACAGATACGCAGTATTTT	CASSSVGTDTQYF
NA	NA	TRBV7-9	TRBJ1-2	TGTGCCAGCAGCTTAGAAGGCGGGGGTGGCTACACCTTC	CASSLEGGGGYTF
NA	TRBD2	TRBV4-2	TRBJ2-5	TGTGCCAGCAGCCAAGATAGCGGGGGGGCCGGAGAGACCCAGTACTTC	CASSQDSGGAGETQYF
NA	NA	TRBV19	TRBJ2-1	TGTGCCAGTAGTATAGCGTCTGGGACAGAGCAGTTCTTC	CASSIASGTEQFF
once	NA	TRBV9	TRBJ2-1	TGTGCCAGCAGCGGAGGCCCCAGGGGAGTGTACAATGAGCAGTTCTTC	CASSGGPRGVYNEQFF
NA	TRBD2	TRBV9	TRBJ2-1	TGTGCCAGTTCGATCGGGGGGATCTACAATGAGCAGTTCTTC	CASSIGGIYNEQFF
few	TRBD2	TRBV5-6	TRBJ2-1	TGTGCCAGCAGCTTGACTAGCGGGGACTCCTACAATGAGCAGTTCTTC	CASSLTSGDSYNEQFF
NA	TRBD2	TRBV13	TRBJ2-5	TGTGCCAGCAGCCAGTCACCGGGACTACCGATGTACCAAGAGACCCAGTACTTC	CASSQSPGLPMYQETQYF
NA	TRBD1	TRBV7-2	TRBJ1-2	TGTGCCAGCAGCCCCCAAGGGACAGGGGGGTATGGCTACACCTTC	CASSPQGTGGYGYTF
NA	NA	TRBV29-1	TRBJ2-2	TGCAGCGTTGAAGATCCGCTGACAGGACACACCGGGGAGCTGTTTTTT	CSVEDPLTGHTGELFF
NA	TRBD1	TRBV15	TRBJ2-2	TGTGCCACCAGCGGGGGACAGCTTCTCGGCGAGCTGTTTTTT	CATSGGQLLGELFF
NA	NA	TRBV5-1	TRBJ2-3	TGCGCCAGCACCCTGGACAGAGCCACAGATACGCAGTATTTT	CASTLDRATDTQYF
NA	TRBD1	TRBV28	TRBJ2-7	TGTGCCAGCCTGGGGGGACAGGGTTACTCCTACGAGCAGTACTTC	CASLGGQGYSYEQYF
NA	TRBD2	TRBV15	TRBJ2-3	TGTGCCACCAGCACGAGGATGGCGGGGGGTCGAGCGGGGACGCAGTATTTT	CATSTRMAGGRAGTQYF
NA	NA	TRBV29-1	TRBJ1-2	TGCAGCGTTGTTTTCGGGGTGGGGAGCTATGGCTACACCTTC	CSVVFGVGSYGYTF
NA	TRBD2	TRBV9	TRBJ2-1	TGTGCCAGCAGTCGACTAGCATCTGAGCAGTTCTTC	CASSRLASEQFF
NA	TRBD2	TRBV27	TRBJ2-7	TGTGCCAGCAGACACTTCGGACTAGCGGGGGGGCTCTACGAGCAGTACTTC	CASRHFGLAGGLYEQYF
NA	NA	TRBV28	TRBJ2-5	TGTGCCAGCAGTCGCCTGAGTCAGGGGAGCGAGACCCAGTACTTC	CASSRLSQGSETQYF
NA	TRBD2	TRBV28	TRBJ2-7	TGTGCCAGCAGTTTATCGGGAAGGGGAGGGAAGCAGTACTTC	CASSLSGRGGKQYF
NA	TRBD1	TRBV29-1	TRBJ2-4	TGCAGCGTTCACGAGACAGGGAAAAACATTCAGTACTTC	CSVHETGKNIQYF
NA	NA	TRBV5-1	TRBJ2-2	TGCGCCAGCAGCGACGGATCTGCGGGGACCGGGGAGCTGTTTTTT	CASSDGSAGTGELFF
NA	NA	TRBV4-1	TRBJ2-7	TGCGCCAGCAGCCAAGGACCTACGGGAGCCTACGAGCAGTACTTC	CASSQGPTGAYEQYF
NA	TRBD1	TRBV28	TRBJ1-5	TGTGCCACTACAGGGGGAGATCAGCCCCAGCATTTT	CATTGGDQPQHF
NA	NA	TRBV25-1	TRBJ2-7	TGTGCCAGCAGTGGCCAGGGGAGCTCCTACGAGCAGTACTTC	CASSGQGSSYEQYF
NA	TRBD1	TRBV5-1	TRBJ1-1	TGCGCCAGCAGCCGGGGACAGGGCGACACTGAAGCTTTCTTT	CASSRGQGDTEAFF
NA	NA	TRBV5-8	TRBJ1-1	TGTGCCAGCAGCCGTGGGGTGGGGAGAAAAGCTTTCTTT	CASSRGVGRKAFF
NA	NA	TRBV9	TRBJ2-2	TGTGCCAGCAACCTAGGGGGTATAACGAACACCGGGGAGCTGTTTTTT	CASNLGGITNTGELFF
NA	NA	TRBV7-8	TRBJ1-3	TGTGCCAGCAGCTCCAGGAACACCATATATTTT	CASSSRNTIYF
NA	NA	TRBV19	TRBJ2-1	TGTGCCAGTAGTAACTGGTTGGATGAGCAGTTCTTC	CASSNWLDEQFF
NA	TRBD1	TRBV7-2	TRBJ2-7	TGTGCCAGCAGCTCGAGGACAGGGGTGGAATACGAGCAGTACTTC	CASSSRTGVEYEQYF
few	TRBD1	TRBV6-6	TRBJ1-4	TGTGCCAGTCAGGGGGCGGGTAATGAAAAACTGTTTTTT	CASQGAGNEKLFF
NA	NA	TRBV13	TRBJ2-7	TGTGCCAGCAGCCTTTCGAGTGTTGAGCAGTACTTC	CASSLSSVEQYF
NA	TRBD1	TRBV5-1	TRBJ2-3	TGCGCCAGCAGCATCGACAGGGGGACAGATACGCAGTATTTT	CASSIDRGTDTQYF
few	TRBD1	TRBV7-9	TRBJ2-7	TGTGCCAGCAGCCAGTTGACAGGGGAGCAGTACTTC	CASSQLTGEQYF
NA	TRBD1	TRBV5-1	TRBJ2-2	TGCGCCAGCAGGAAAGGACAGGGTACTACCGGGGAGCTGTTTTTT	CASRKGQGTTGELFF
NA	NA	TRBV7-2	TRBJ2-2	TGTGCCAGCAGCTTAGCGCTAGGGGACACCGGGGAGCTGTTTTTT	CASSLALGDTGELFF
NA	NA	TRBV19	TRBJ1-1	TGTGCCAGCAGAACAGGAGCGTTGAACACTGAAGCTTTCTTT	CASRTGALNTEAFF
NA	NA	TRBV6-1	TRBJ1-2	TGTGCCAGCACCTCCCGACAGGACAGTATCTATGGCTACACCTTC	CASTSRQDSIYGYTF
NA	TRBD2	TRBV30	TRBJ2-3	TGTGCCTGCAGGACTAGCGGGACCACAGATACGCAGTATTTT	CACRTSGTTDTQYF
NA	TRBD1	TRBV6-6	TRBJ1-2	TGTGCCAGCAGTAAAGGGGGCGCTTCGGTCTATGGCTACACCTTC	CASSKGGASVYGYTF
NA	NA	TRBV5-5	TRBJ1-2	TGTGCCAGCAGCTCGAAACCTGCTGGGCCTACCCATTATGGCTACACCTTC	CASSSKPAGPTHYGYTF
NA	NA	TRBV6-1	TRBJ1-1	TGTGCCAGCATGACGGGGGGCAAGAACACTGAAGCTTTCTTT	CASMTGGKNTEAFF
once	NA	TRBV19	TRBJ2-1	TGTGCCAGTAGTATTTATAATGAGCAGTTCTTC	CASSIYNEQFF
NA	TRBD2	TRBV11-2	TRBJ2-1	TGTGCCAGCAGCTTAACTAGCGGGAAAATAGGTGAGCAGTTCTTC	CASSLTSGKIGEQFF
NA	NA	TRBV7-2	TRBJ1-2	TGTGCCAGCAGCTCCGTTACGATGGGGCGTTTCTATGGCTACACCTTC	CASSSVTMGRFYGYTF
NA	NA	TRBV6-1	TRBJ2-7	TGTGCCAGCAGGGACCCAGGGTTAGGCGCCTACGAGCAGTACTTC	CASRDPGLGAYEQYF
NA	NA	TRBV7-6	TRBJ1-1	TGTGCCAGCAGCCCGCGGGAGGGGATGAACACTGAAGCTTTCTTT	CASSPREGMNTEAFF